Shown below are 28 T cell receptor beta chains from a single sample sequenced in a study of blood T cell repertoires in COVID-19. Assay used: immunoSEQ multiplex PCR; TCRdb lists only in-frame clones, some missing. Counted here are 250,000 to 300,000 clones, 75% to 90% occurring once; the ten biggest clones make up around 10%. Sequencing was performed on peripheral blood. Receptors were obtained from a woman aged 70-85 years with acute or convalescent COVID-19.

V usage is TRBV6-4 and J usage is TRBJ1-1; D perhaps matches TRBD1 (6 bases). Deletions cut 2 bases from V and 2 bases from J, with 9 bases between. The CDR3 is 14 residues long. CDR1 MRHNA and CDR2 SNTAGT come from the germline V gene. CDR3 coding DNA: TGTGCCAGCAGTGACGGCAGGGGTAACACTGAAGCTTTCTTT. It codes for CASSDGRGNTEAFF.

The chain employs TRBV4-2 and TRBJ1-4; the D gene is possibly TRBD1 (5 bases). The CDR3 length is 15 residues. V shed 0 bases and J shed 4 bases, with 9 bases lying between them. The germline V gene encodes CDR1 LGHNA and CDR2 YNFKEQ. CDR3: CASSQDGGINEKLFF. As DNA, the CDR3 is TGTGCCAGCAGCCAAGACGGGGGGATTAATGAAAAACTGTTTTTT.

CDR3 DNA: TGTGCCAGCAGTTCTGAGGTCGAGCAGTACTTC. It yields the protein CASSSEVEQYF. This sequence joins TRBV2 and TRBJ2-7; no reliable D call. Between the trimmed V and J ends, which lost 5 bases and 6 bases, there was a span of 8 bases. CDR3 length equals 11 residues. Germline V gene data show CDR1 as SNHLY and CDR2 as FYNNEI.

The CDR3 region is CASSQGPGTEAFF. The CDR3 DNA reads as TGCGCCAGCAGCCAAGGGCCGGGCACTGAAGCTTTCTTT. The V call is TRBV4-1, the J call TRBJ1-1; no clear D. The CDR3 sequence is 13 residues long. V shed 1 base and J shed 4 bases, with 7 bases lying between them. Germline V lookup: CDR1 MGHRA, CDR2 YSYEKL.

DNA of the CDR3: TGTGCCAGCTCCACAGGGGTACGGGAAAAACTGTTTTTT. This sequence encodes CASSTGVREKLFF. The chain uses TRBV3-1 (or the pseudogene TRBV3-2) and TRBJ1-4; 7 bases are a match to TRBD1. V shed 8 bases, J shed 8 bases, and the junction held 8 bases outside the gene matches. Germline lookup yields CDR1 LGHDT and CDR2 YNNKEL (reference sequence). The CDR3 covers 13 residues.

The chain uses TRBV5-1 and TRBJ2-1; a possible D gene is TRBD2 (6 bases). There are 13 residues in the CDR3. CDR1 and CDR2 (germline): SGHRS, YFSETQ. Trimming left V 7 bases short and J 8 bases short, with 16 bases between. This chain's CDR3 is CASLGTGSDEQFF. As DNA, the CDR3 is TGCGCCAGCCTGGGGACTGGCTCGGATGAGCAGTTCTTC. The variable domain in full, completed from reference TRBV5-1 and TRBJ2-1, reads KAGVTQTPRYLIKTRGQQVTLSCSPISGHRSVSWYQQTPGQGLQFLFEYFSETQRNKGNFPGRFSGRQFSNSRSEMNVSTLELGDSALYLCASLGTGSDEQFFGPGTRLTVL.

The chain employs TRBV5-4 and TRBJ1-2; 7 nucleotides match TRBD1. Germline values: CDR1 SGHNT, CDR2 YYREEE (reference sequence). V dropped 3 bases and J dropped 7; count of bases not matched to a gene: 12. This CDR3 region has 15 residues. DNA of the CDR3: TGTGCCAGCAGCTGGAGACAGGGCCGGAGGCTTGGCTACACCTTC. Its translation is CASSWRQGRRLGYTF. Filled out from reference TRBV5-4 and TRBJ1-2, the complete variable domain reads ETGVTQSPTHLIKTRGQQVTLRCSSQSGHNTVSWYQQALGQGPQFIFQYYREEENGRGNFPPRFSGLQFPNYSSELNVNALELDDSALYLCASSWRQGRRLGYTFGSGTRLTVV.

The chain is built from TRBV10-2 and TRBJ1-5; the D gene is possibly TRBD1 (6 bases). The CDR3 is 13 amino acids. V lost 6 bases, J lost 6 bases, and 12 bases lay in between. Germline lookup yields CDR1 WSHSY and CDR2 SAAADI. CDR3 protein: CASSVGGSQPQHF. The DNA of the CDR3 is TGCGCCAGCAGCGTAGGGGGTAGTCAGCCCCAGCATTTT.

This clone appeared once. The rearrangement links TRBV11-1 to TRBJ1-1, with no clear D. The CDR3 covers 13 residues. Trimming took 5 bases from V and 3 from J, leaving 10 bases between them. Germline values: CDR1 SGHAT, CDR2 FQDESV (reference sequence). The CDR3 loop reads CASSPRAYTEAFF. For the CDR3, the DNA is TGTGCCAGCAGCCCTCGCGCCTACACTGAAGCTTTCTTT.

The V call is TRBV25-1, the J call TRBJ2-7, with a possible D match to TRBD2 (5 bases). This CDR3 contains 15 residues. V dropped 3 bases and J dropped 3 bases, with 15 bases sitting between them. Per the germline V gene, CDR1 is MGHDK and CDR2 is SYGVNS. In DNA form, the CDR3 reads TGTGCCAGCAGTGACCACAATTTGAGGGACTACGAGCAGTACTTC. It yields the protein CASSDHNLRDYEQYF.

The table lists this clone with a few counts. V gene TRBV12-3 or TRBV12-4 combines with J gene TRBJ1-5; D not certain. The V and J ends lost 5 bases and 2 bases respectively, with 7 bases between them. CDR3 size: 13 residues. The CDR3 sequence is CASSPQRNQPQHF. The CDR3 DNA is TGTGCCAGCAGTCCACAACGCAATCAGCCCCAGCATTTT.

The chain carries TRBV20-1 and TRBJ2-1; tentatively, D is TRBD2 (6 bases). Trimming left V 2 bases short and J 12 bases short, with 11 bases between. The CDR3 extends over 11 amino acids. Looked up from germline, CDR1 is DFQATT and CDR2 is SNEGSKA (reference sequence). DNA for the CDR3: TGCAGTGCTAGAATATTGGGGGGGCAGTTCTTC. The encoded protein is CSARILGGQFF.

The chain joins TRBV28 to TRBJ1-1, with D possibly matching TRBD1 (6 bases). The CDR3 extends over 14 amino acids. Germline CDR1 reads MDHEN; CDR2 reads SYDVKM. Trimming shortened V by 6 bases and J by 6 bases, and 17 bases separated the two germline ends. The CDR3 DNA reads as TGTGCCAGCAGCTTAGCAGGGAAGGGGGCTGAAGCTTTCTTT. The encoded protein is CASSLAGKGAEAFF.

The rearrangement links TRBV4-1 to TRBJ2-7; D is undetermined. Per germline, CDR1 MGHRA and CDR2 YSYEKL. The CDR3 is 13 residues long. V lost 1 base and J 4 bases, leaving 8 bases between the germline ends. Written as DNA, the CDR3 is TGCGCCAGCAGCCAAGTCGGTTGGTACGAGCAGTACTTC. It is translated as CASSQVGWYEQYF.

The chain carries TRBV9 and TRBJ2-5; D perhaps matches TRBD1 (5 bases). V lost 1 base and J lost 7, with 14 bases in between. Germline lookup yields CDR1 SGDLS and CDR2 YYNGEE. The CDR3 sequence is 14 residues long. In nucleotides, the CDR3 is TGTGCCAGCAGCGTATATGGGGCCCCGGGGACCCAGTACTTC. This sequence encodes CASSVYGAPGTQYF.

The genes are TRBV24-1 and TRBJ2-1; D unclear. The CDR3 loop spans 11 amino acids. V dropped 9 bases and J dropped 6 bases, with 8 bases sitting between them. The germline gives CDR1 KGHDR, CDR2 SFDVKD. Here the CDR3 DNA reads TGTGCCACCGATCACGGCAATGAGCAGTTCTTC. This gives the protein CATDHGNEQFF.

CDR3 in DNA: TGTGCCAGCAGTCTACTACCGACAGGGGGTAACTATGGCTACACCTTC. Translating gives CASSLLPTGGNYGYTF. The chain uses TRBV27 and TRBJ1-2; 9 nucleotides line up with TRBD1. Germline V gene sequence: CDR1 MNHEY, CDR2 SMNVEV (reference sequence). The V segment lost 5 bases and the J segment 1 base; nucleotides outside the gene matches: 8. The CDR3 contains 16 residues.

The rearrangement joins TRBV3-1 (or the pseudogene TRBV3-2) to TRBJ2-5; possibly TRBD2 for D (6 bases). The germline V gene encodes CDR1 LGHDT and CDR2 YNNKEL (reference sequence). The CDR3 is 15 amino acids. Trimming removed 3 bases from V and 2 bases from J, with 13 bases in between. CDR3 DNA: TGTGCCAGCAGCCATTGGGGGGACCGACAAGAGACCCAGTACTTC. Translating it yields CASSHWGDRQETQYF.

The chain carries TRBV27 and TRBJ1-2; possibly TRBD1 for D (5 bases). CDR1 and CDR2 (germline): MNHEY, SMNVEV (reference sequence). The V end lost 3 bases, the J end lost 8 bases, and 16 bases lay between the germline ends. This CDR3 region has 14 residues. CDR3 amino acids: CASSFYPGGDGYTF. CDR3 sequence (DNA): TGTGCCAGCAGTTTCTACCCCGGGGGAGACGGCTACACCTTC.

V usage is TRBV5-4 and J usage is TRBJ2-1; D is ambiguous. There are 16 residues in the CDR3. With 4 bases removed from V and 0 bases from J, the gap between germline ends came to 14 bases. Germline V gives CDR1 SGHNT, CDR2 YYREEE (reference sequence). CDR3 DNA: TGTGCCAGCAGCCGCGGAGTGTCCCTCTCCTACAATGAGCAGTTCTTC. Protein: CASSRGVSLSYNEQFF.

This clone showed up just once. This sequence joins TRBV18 and TRBJ2-3; 7 bases fit TRBD2. The CDR3 runs to 15 residues. The germline gives CDR1 KGHSH, CDR2 LQKENI. Trimming removed 3 bases from V and 2 bases from J; junction bases left unmatched: 5. The CDR3 reads CASSPPSGLTDTQYF. The DNA of the CDR3 is TGTGCCAGCTCACCCCCTAGCGGCCTCACAGATACGCAGTATTTT.

The chain uses TRBV25-1 and TRBJ2-1; TRBD2 agrees at 13 bases. Germline V gene lookup returns CDR1 MGHDK and CDR2 SYGVNS. The CDR3 is 13 amino acids. The V segment lost 8 bases and the J segment 5 bases; nucleotides outside the gene matches: 0. Here the CDR3 DNA reads TGTGCCAGCGGGACTAGCGGGGACAATGAGCAGTTCTTC. This gives the protein CASGTSGDNEQFF.

V gene TRBV18 combines with J gene TRBJ1-1; 10 positions agree with TRBD1. Trimming at V came to 9 bases and at J to 11 bases, leaving 9 bases not matched to a gene. This CDR3 spans 12 amino acids. Germline lookup yields CDR1 KGHSH and CDR2 LQKENI. DNA of the CDR3: TGTGCCAGTTCGGGACAGGGGCCCGGGGCTTTCTTT. Protein sequence: CASSGQGPGAFF.

CDR3 DNA: TGTGCCAGCAGTGGGAGTTTCAGGGCTACCTATGGCTACACCTTC. It yields the protein CASSGSFRATYGYTF. The chain employs TRBV2 and TRBJ1-2; TRBD1 might be the D (5 bases). The germline gives CDR1 SNHLY, CDR2 FYNNEI. The CDR3 loop spans 15 amino acids. Trimming took 4 bases from V and 4 from J, leaving 16 bases between them. Looking up the rest from reference TRBV2 and TRBJ1-2 gives the full variable domain: EPEVTQTPSHQVTQMGQEVILRCVPISNHLYFYWYRQILGQKVEFLVSFYNNEISEKSEIFDDQFSVERPDGSNFTLKIRSTKLEDSAMYFCASSGSFRATYGYTFGSGTRLTVV.

The chain combines TRBV7-9 with TRBJ1-2; possible D gene TRBD1, 6 bases. The V gene lost 5 bases and the J gene lost 3 bases, with 13 bases spanning the gap. The germline V gene encodes CDR1 SEHNR and CDR2 FQNEAQ (reference sequence). This CDR3 spans 14 amino acids. CDR3 in amino acids: CASSPLSGDYGYTF. The DNA of the CDR3 is TGTGCCAGCAGCCCCCTGTCAGGGGACTATGGCTACACCTTC.

The genes are TRBV27 and TRBJ1-2, with D tentatively TRBD1 (6 bases). Germline V gives CDR1 MNHEY, CDR2 SMNVEV (reference sequence). Deletions cut 6 bases from V and 7 bases from J, with 18 bases between. The CDR3 extends over 14 amino acids. The CDR3 nucleotides read TGTGCCAGCAGGACGATCCGGGGGGCGCCTGGCTACACCTTC. This translates into CASRTIRGAPGYTF.

The chain joins TRBV7-6 to TRBJ1-3, with D hard to call. Germline V gives CDR1 SGHVS, CDR2 FNYEAQ. Trimming shortened V by 6 bases and J by 0 bases, and 9 bases separated the two germline ends. The CDR3 spans 14 residues. CDR3 DNA sequence: TGTGCCAGCAGTGACACGAGCTCTGGAAACACCATATATTTT. Protein product: CASSDTSSGNTIYF.

This clone occurred once. This sequence joins TRBV3-1 (or the pseudogene TRBV3-2) and TRBJ2-1; TRBD2 aligns across 12 bases. J was trimmed by 4 bases and V by 3 bases; bases with no gene match: 4. This CDR3 comprises 16 residues. The germline CDR1 and CDR2 sequences are LGHDT and YNNKEL (reference sequence). The CDR3 here is CASSHTLAGGYNEQFF. The CDR3 coding sequence is TGTGCCAGCAGCCATACTCTAGCGGGGGGGTACAATGAGCAGTTCTTC.